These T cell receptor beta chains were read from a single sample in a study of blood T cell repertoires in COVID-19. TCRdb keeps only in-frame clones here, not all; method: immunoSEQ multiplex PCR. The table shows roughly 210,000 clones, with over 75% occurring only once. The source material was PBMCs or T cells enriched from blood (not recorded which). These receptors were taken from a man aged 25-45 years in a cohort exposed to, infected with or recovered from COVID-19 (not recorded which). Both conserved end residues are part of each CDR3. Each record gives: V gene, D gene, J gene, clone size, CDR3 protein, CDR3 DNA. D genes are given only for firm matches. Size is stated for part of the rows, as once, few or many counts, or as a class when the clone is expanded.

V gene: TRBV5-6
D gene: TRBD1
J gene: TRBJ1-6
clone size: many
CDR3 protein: CASSPTTGGNSPLHF
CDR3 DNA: TGTGCCAGCAGCCCCACGACAGGGGGCAATTCACCCCTCCACTTT

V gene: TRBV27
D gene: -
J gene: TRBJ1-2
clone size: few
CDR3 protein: CASSSWTEVGSGGYTF
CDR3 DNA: TGTGCCAGCAGTTCTTGGACGGAGGTTGGTTCTGGCGGCTACACCTTC

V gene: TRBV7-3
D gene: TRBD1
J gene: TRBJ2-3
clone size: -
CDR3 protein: CASSLLGTGTDTQYF
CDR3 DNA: TGTGCCAGCAGCTTACTTGGGACAGGCACAGATACGCAGTATTTT

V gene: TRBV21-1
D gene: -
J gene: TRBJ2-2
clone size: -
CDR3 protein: CASSGLEGRTGELFF
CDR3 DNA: TGTGCCAGCAGCGGGCTAGAAGGGAGAACCGGGGAGCTGTTTTTT

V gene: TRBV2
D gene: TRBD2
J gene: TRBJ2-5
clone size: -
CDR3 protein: CASSEGSASGSVGETQYF
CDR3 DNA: TGTGCCAGCAGTGAAGGTTCCGCTAGCGGGAGTGTAGGTGAGACCCAGTACTTC

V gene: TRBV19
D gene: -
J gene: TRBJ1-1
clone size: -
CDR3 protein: CASSISVNTEAFF
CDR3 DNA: TGTGCCAGTAGTATTTCCGTGAACACTGAAGCTTTCTTT

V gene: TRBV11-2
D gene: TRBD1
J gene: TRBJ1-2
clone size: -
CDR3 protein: CASSFDRGVQYGYTF
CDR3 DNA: TGTGCCAGCAGCTTCGACAGGGGAGTTCAGTATGGCTACACCTTC

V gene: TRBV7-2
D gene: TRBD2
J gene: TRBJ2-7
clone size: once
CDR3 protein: CASSRLAGGGEQYF
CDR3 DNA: TGTGCCAGCAGCCGCCTAGCGGGAGGGGGAGAGCAGTACTTC

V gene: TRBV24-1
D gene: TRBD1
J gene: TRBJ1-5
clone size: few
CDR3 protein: CATSDWGQRNLINQPQHF
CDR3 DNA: TGTGCCACCAGTGATTGGGGACAGAGGAATTTAATTAATCAGCCCCAGCATTTT

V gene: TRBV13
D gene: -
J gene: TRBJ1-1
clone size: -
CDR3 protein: CASTIDSGGTVDMNTEAFF
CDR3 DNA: TGTGCCAGCACCATAGACAGCGGCGGGACGGTCGACATGAACACTGAAGCTTTCTTT

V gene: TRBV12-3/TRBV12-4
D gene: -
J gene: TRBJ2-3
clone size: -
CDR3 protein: CASSPYSGYTQYF
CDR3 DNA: TGTGCCAGCAGTCCCTATTCGGGATATACGCAGTATTTT

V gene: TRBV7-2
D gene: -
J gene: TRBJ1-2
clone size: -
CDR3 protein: CASSLKTNSNYGYTF
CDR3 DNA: TGTGCCAGCAGCTTAAAGACAAACTCGAACTATGGCTACACCTTC

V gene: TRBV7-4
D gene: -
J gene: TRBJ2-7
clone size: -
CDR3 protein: CASSLPGSVSYEQYF
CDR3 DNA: TGTGCCAGCAGCTTACCCGGGAGTGTCTCCTACGAGCAGTACTTC

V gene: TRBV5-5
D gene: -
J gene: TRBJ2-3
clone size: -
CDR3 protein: CASSGGTPGINTQYF
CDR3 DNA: TGTGCCAGCAGCGGAGGGACCCCAGGGATAAATACGCAGTATTTT

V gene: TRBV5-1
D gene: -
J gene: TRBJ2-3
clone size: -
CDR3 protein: CASSLVKGEDTQYF
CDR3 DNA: TGCGCCAGCAGCTTGGTGAAGGGAGAAGATACGCAGTATTTT

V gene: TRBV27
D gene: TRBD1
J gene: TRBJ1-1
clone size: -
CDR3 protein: CASRVNRGSTEAFF
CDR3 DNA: TGTGCCAGCAGGGTAAACAGGGGTAGCACTGAAGCTTTCTTT

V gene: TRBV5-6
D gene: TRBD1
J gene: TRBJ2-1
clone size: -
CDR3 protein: CASSLPQGARAYNEQFF
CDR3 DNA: TGTGCCAGCAGCTTGCCTCAGGGGGCAAGGGCCTACAATGAGCAGTTCTTC

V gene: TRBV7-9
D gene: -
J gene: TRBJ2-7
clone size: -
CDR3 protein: CASSLLGETYEQYF
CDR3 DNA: TGTGCCAGCAGCTTGCTCGGGGAGACCTACGAGCAGTACTTC

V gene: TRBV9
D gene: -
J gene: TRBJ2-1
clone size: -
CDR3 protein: CASSVGATYPSEQFF
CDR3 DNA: TGTGCCAGCAGCGTAGGTGCGACTTATCCAAGTGAGCAGTTCTTC

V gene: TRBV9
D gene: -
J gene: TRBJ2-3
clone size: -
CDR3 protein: CASSVEGGGTLDTQYF
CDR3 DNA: TGTGCCAGCAGCGTAGAGGGCGGCGGGACCTTGGATACGCAGTATTTT

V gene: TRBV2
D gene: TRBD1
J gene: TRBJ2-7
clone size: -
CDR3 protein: CASRGTGGKYEQYF
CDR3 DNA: TGTGCCAGCAGGGGGACAGGGGGCAAGTACGAGCAGTACTTC

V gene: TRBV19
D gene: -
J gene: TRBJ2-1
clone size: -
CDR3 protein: CASSIWRVGNEQFF
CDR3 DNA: TGTGCCAGTAGTATTTGGCGGGTGGGGAATGAGCAGTTCTTC

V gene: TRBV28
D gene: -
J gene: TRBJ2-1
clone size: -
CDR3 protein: CASTSPGASEQFF
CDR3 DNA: TGTGCCAGCACCTCGCCAGGGGCCTCCGAGCAGTTCTTC

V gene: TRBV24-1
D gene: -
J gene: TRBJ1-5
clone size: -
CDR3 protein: CATSDLRGHPRDHQPQHF
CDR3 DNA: TGTGCCACCAGTGATTTGCGGGGACATCCGAGGGACCATCAGCCCCAGCATTTT

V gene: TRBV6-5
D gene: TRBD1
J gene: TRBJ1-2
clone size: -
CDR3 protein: CASSRGQGNYGYTF
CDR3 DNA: TGTGCCAGCAGTAGGGGACAGGGCAACTATGGCTACACCTTC

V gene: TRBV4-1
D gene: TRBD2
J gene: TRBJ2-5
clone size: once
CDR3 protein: CASMGAGGPWETQYF
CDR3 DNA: TGCGCCAGCATGGGGGCGGGAGGGCCATGGGAGACCCAGTACTTC

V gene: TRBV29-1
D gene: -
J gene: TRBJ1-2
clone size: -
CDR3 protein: CSAQNRENYGYTF
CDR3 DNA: TGCAGCGCACAAAACAGGGAAAACTATGGCTACACCTTC

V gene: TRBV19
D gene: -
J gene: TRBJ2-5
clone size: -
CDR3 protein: CASKGQLPGTQYF
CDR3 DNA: TGTGCCAGTAAAGGACAGTTACCAGGGACCCAGTACTTC

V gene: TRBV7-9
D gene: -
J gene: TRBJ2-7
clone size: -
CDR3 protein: CASSSRELLSYEQYF
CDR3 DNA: TGTGCCAGCAGCTCCCGGGAGCTCCTCTCCTACGAGCAGTACTTC

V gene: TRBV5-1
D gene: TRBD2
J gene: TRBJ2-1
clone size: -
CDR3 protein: CASSLGVRLAGSNEQFF
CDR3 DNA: TGCGCCAGCAGCTTGGGGGTACGACTAGCGGGAAGCAATGAGCAGTTCTTC

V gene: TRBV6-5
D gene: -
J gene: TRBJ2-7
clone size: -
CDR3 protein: CATAVRRRNEQYF
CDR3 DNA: TGTGCCACGGCCGTGCGCCGCAGGAACGAGCAGTACTTC

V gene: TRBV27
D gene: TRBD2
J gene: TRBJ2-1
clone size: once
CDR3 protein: CASSLPGTNNEQFF
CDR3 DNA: TGTGCCAGCAGTTTACCAGGGACTAACAATGAGCAGTTCTTC

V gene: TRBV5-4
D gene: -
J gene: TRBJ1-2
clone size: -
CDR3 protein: CASSLIQREGYTF
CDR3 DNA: TGTGCCAGCAGCTTGATCCAACGGGAGGGCTACACCTTC

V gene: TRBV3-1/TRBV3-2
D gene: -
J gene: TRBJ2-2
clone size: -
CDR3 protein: CASSQLVPRSGELFF
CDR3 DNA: TGTGCCAGCAGCCAACTAGTCCCGAGGTCCGGGGAGCTGTTTTTT

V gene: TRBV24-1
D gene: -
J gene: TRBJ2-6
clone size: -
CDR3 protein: CATSPGTITSGANVLTF
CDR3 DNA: TGTGCCACCAGTCCCGGGACAATTACCTCTGGGGCCAACGTCCTGACTTTC

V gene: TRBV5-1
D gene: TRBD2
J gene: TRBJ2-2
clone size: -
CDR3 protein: CASSFTSGTNTGELFF
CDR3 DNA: TGCGCCAGCAGCTTTACTAGCGGGACGAACACCGGGGAGCTGTTTTTT

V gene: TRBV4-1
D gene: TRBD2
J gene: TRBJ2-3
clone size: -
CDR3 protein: CASSHPRALAGDITDTQYF
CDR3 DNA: TGCGCCAGCAGCCACCCAAGAGCGCTAGCGGGAGATATTACAGATACGCAGTATTTT

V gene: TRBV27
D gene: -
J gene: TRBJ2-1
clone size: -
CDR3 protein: CASYPVGHGRSLLQYEQFF
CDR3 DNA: TGTGCCAGCTACCCCGTGGGACATGGGAGAAGCCTACTACAATATGAGCAGTTCTTC

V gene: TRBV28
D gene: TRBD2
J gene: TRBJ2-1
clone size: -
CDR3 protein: CASSSSGEDKDEQFF
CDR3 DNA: TGTGCCAGCAGTTCCAGCGGGGAAGATAAGGATGAGCAGTTCTTC

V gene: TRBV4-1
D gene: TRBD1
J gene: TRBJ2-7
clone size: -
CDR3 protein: CASSQGDRAAYEQYF
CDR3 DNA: TGCGCCAGCAGCCAGGGAGACAGGGCCGCCTACGAGCAGTACTTC

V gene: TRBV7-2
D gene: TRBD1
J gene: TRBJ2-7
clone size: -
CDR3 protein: CASSLRQGDLYEQYF
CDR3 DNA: TGTGCCAGCAGCCTCCGACAGGGGGATCTCTACGAGCAGTACTTC

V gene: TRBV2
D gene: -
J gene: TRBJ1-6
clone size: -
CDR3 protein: CASSANGAGLNSPLHF
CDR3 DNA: TGTGCCAGCAGTGCTAATGGAGCGGGGCTCAATTCACCCCTCCACTTT

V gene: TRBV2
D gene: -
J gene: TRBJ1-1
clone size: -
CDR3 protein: CASSALRGTEAFF
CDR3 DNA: TGTGCCAGCAGTGCTTTGCGGGGCACTGAAGCTTTCTTT

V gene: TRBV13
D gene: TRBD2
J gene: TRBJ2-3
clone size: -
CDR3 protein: CASSDGRLSTDTQYF
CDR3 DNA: TGTGCCAGCAGTGACGGGAGGCTGTCGACAGATACGCAGTATTTT

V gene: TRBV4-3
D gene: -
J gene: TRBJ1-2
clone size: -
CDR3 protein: CASSQDVAGQGGYTF
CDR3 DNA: TGCGCCAGCAGCCAAGACGTCGCAGGGCAGGGTGGCTACACCTTC

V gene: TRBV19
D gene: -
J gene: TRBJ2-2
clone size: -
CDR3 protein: CASSMSPGQGNTGELFF
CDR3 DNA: TGTGCCAGTAGTATGAGCCCAGGGCAGGGCAACACCGGGGAGCTGTTTTTT

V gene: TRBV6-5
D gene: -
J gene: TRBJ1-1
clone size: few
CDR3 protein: CASGRTDKFTEAFF
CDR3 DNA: TGTGCCAGCGGACGGACTGATAAGTTCACTGAAGCTTTCTTT

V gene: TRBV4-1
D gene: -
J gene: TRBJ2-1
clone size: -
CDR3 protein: CASSQTTRAYYNEQFF
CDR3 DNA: TGCGCCAGCAGCCAGACGACTAGAGCCTATTACAATGAGCAGTTCTTC

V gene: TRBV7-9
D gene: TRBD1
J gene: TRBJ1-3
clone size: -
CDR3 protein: CASSLIGGQDSGNTIYF
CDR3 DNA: TGTGCCAGCAGCCTAATTGGAGGACAGGACTCCGGAAACACCATATATTTT

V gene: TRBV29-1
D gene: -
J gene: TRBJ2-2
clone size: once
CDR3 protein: CSVEDRVQGRNTGELFF
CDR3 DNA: TGCAGCGTTGAAGATAGGGTGCAGGGCCGGAACACCGGGGAGCTGTTTTTT